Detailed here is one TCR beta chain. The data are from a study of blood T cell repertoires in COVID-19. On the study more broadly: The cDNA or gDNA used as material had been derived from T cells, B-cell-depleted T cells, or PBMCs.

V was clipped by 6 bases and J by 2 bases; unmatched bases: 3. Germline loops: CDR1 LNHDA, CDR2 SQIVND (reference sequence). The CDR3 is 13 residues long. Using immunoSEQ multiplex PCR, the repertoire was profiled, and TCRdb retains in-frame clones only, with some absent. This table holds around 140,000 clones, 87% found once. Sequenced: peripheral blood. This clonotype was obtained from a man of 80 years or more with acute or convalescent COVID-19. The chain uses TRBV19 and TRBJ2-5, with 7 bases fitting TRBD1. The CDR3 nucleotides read TGTGCCAGTAGCAAACAGGGGCAAGAGACCCAGTACTTC. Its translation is CASSKQGQETQYF.